The clone carrying this TCR beta chain came up many times. Its target is not known. Via MiXCR, TCRdb re-called the reads, giving one row per CDR3 protein. The profile covers 110,000 to 150,000 distinct CDR3 sequences, with about 32% appearing a single time and around half taken by the ten largest. The CDR3 is made up of 12 amino acids. In germline, CDR1 is SGHDT, CDR2 YYEEEE. The V end was cut by 4 bases, the J end by 3 bases, with 7 bases between. This record comes from a study of T cell repertoires in cytomegalovirus infection. Overall study results and limits: HLA-C-restricted CMV-specific TCR beta clonotypes prevailed in the ex vivo response.

The specimen was CD8+ T cells from cultured PBMCs, collected from culture after CMV antigen stimulation. The rearrangement links TRBV5-6 to TRBJ1-1; D is unresolved. This TCR was recovered from a human donor in good health (CMV status not recorded). Some clones in this sample may be carry-over from other donors' samples. The CDR3 reads CASSQIYTEAFF. Written as DNA, the CDR3 is TGTGCCAGCAGCCAAATATACACTGAAGCTTTCTTT. The variable domain in full, completed from reference TRBV5-6 and TRBJ1-1, reads DAGVTQSPTHLIKTRGQQVTLRCSPKSGHDTVSWYQQALGQGPQFIFQYYEEEERQRGNFPDRFSGHQFPNYSSELNVNALLLGDSALYLCASSQIYTEAFFGQGTRLTVV.